The rows below give T cell receptor beta chains drawn from one sample of a study of T cells after yellow fever vaccination. TCRdb recomputed calls from the 5' RACE reads with MiXCR, one row per CDR3 protein. The sample has roughly 330,000 distinct CDR3 sequences; roughly 7% are singletons. The material sequenced was PBMCs, taken 35 to 50 days after the first yellow fever vaccination. Source of these receptors: a man between 18 and 29 years old who received the YFV17D yellow fever vaccine. CDR3s include the opening cysteine and the closing phenylalanine or tryptophan. Fields, in order: clone size, D gene, V gene, J gene, CDR3 DNA, CDR3 protein. D genes are given only for firm matches. For some rows the clone size is stated as once, few or many, or as a class when expanded; others skip it.

few,NA,TRBV11-2,TRBJ2-1,TGTGCCAGCAGCCCCCGACTAGATAGTCCCCAGGGGGAGCGGAATGAGCAGTTCTTC,CASSPRLDSPQGERNEQFF
few,TRBD1,TRBV7-2,TRBJ1-2,TGTGCCAGCAGCTTAGGGACAGGGGACGCGAGGCATGGCTACACCTTC,CASSLGTGDARHGYTF
NA,NA,TRBV29-1,TRBJ2-5,TGCAGCGTTGAGGGTCAGGCTAAGAAGACCCAGTACTTC,CSVEGQAKKTQYF
many,NA,TRBV11-1,TRBJ2-5,TGTGCCAGCAGCTTAGCGACCGAGGAGACAGAAAACCAAGAGACCCAGTACTTC,CASSLATEETENQETQYF
NA,TRBD1,TRBV28,TRBJ2-3,TGTGCCAGCAGTTCGGACAGGGGGACTGGTACGCAGTATTTT,CASSSDRGTGTQYF
NA,TRBD1,TRBV20-1,TRBJ1-5,TGCAGTGCCGGACAGGGCGATCAGCCCCAGCATTTT,CSAGQGDQPQHF
few,NA,TRBV3-1,TRBJ2-5,TGTGCCAGCAGCCCAGACTGGGCCCAAGAGACCCAGTACTTC,CASSPDWAQETQYF
few,NA,TRBV4-2,TRBJ1-6,TGTGCCAGCAGTATACAGGAGAGCATGGCACCCCTCCACTTT,CASSIQESMAPLHF
few,NA,TRBV9,TRBJ2-2,TGTGCCAGCAGCGTAGTCCCCACGAACACCGGGGAGCTGTTTTTT,CASSVVPTNTGELFF
many,NA,TRBV12-3/TRBV12-4,TRBJ2-1,TGTGCCAGCAGTTTAGCCCCCAGAAATGAGCAGTTCTTC,CASSLAPRNEQFF
NA,TRBD2,TRBV7-2,TRBJ2-3,TGTGCCAGCAGCTTCAGTGTCGCGGGGGCAGATACGCAGTATTTT,CASSFSVAGADTQYF
many,NA,TRBV5-1,TRBJ2-3,TGCGCCAGCAGCTGGGAGGGGGCAGATACGCAGTATTTT,CASSWEGADTQYF
NA,NA,TRBV19,TRBJ1-2,TGTGCCAGTAGTGCGGCGGGCTATGGCTACACCTTC,CASSAAGYGYTF
NA,NA,TRBV6-2/TRBV6-3,TRBJ2-1,TGTGCCAGCAGTTACTCGGCAGGTGCCGAGCAGTTCTTC,CASSYSAGAEQFF